Listed here are 32 T cell receptor beta chains from one sample, sequenced in a study of blood T cell repertoires in COVID-19. The assay was immunoSEQ multiplex PCR, and TCRdb's table has in-frame clones only and misses some. The table records under 200,000 clones, 84% of them present only once. The sequenced sample consisted of peripheral blood. These receptors all stem from a woman older than 75 with COVID-19, enrolled during active disease.

This chain connects TRBV18 to TRBJ2-5; the match to TRBD2 covers 8 bases. Trimming removed 5 bases from V and 4 bases from J; junction bases left unmatched: 3. This CDR3 region has 13 residues. Germline V gene lookup returns CDR1 KGHSH and CDR2 LQKENI. The CDR3 loop is CASSSSGRETQYF. CDR3 nucleotide sequence: TGTGCCAGCTCAAGCAGCGGGAGAGAGACCCAGTACTTC.

CDR3 in DNA: TGTGCCAGCAGCTTAGATCTCGTGTTATGGAGTGAGCAGTTCTTC. Residues: CASSLDLVLWSEQFF. This chain links TRBV11-2 with TRBJ2-1, with D unresolved. V was cut by 0 bases and J by 9 bases, with 15 bases left in between. The CDR3 loop spans 15 amino acids. The V gene's germline CDR1 is SGHAT and CDR2 FQNNGV.

The J gene is TRBJ1-2, the V gene TRBV20-1, with D perhaps TRBD1 (6 bases). Germline-derived CDR1 and CDR2 are DFQATT and SNEGSKA (reference sequence). V was clipped by 2 bases and J by 8 bases, with 9 bases between them. This CDR3 spans 11 amino acids. The CDR3 DNA reads as TGCAGTGCTAGACACAGGGACGGCTACACCTTC. Protein product: CSARHRDGYTF.

The rearrangement uses TRBV3-1 (or the pseudogene TRBV3-2) and TRBJ1-2; tentatively, D is TRBD1 (5 bases). Germline V gene data show CDR1 as LGHDT and CDR2 as YNNKEL (reference sequence). V lost 2 bases, J lost 3 bases, and 10 bases lay in between. The CDR3 runs to 14 residues. The CDR3 region is CASSQLGVDYGYTF. The DNA of the CDR3 is TGTGCCAGCAGCCAATTAGGGGTCGACTATGGCTACACCTTC.

The chain uses TRBV5-1 and TRBJ1-1, with D possibly being TRBD1 (6 bases). V shed 0 bases and J shed 0 bases, with 12 bases lying between them. Germline CDR1 and CDR2: SGHRS and YFSETQ. The CDR3 extends over 16 amino acids. The CDR3 sequence: CASSLVGQIMNTEAFF. DNA of the CDR3: TGCGCCAGCAGCTTGGTAGGACAGATTATGAACACTGAAGCTTTCTTT.

There are a few counts of this clone. V gene TRBV5-1 combines with J gene TRBJ1-2; no clear D gene. This CDR3 has 15 residues. Trimming took off 4 bases at V and 4 bases at J, with 17 bases between the two ends. The germline V gene has CDR1 SGHRS and CDR2 YFSETQ. CDR3 DNA: TGCGCCAGCAGCCCGGAGGAGGGAAGGGTCTATGGCTACACCTTC. The encoded protein is CASSPEEGRVYGYTF.

This clone appeared a few times. The chain recombines TRBV3-1 (or the pseudogene TRBV3-2) with TRBJ2-4; D is perhaps TRBD2 (5 bases). Trimming stripped 6 bases from V and 9 bases from J, with 18 bases between. This CDR3 spans 14 amino acids. In germline, CDR1 is LGHDT, CDR2 YNNKEL (reference sequence). CDR3 residues: CASRQKDVEGIQYF. The DNA of the CDR3 is TGTGCCAGCAGACAAAAGGACGTCGAGGGCATTCAGTACTTC.

This clone has just a few counts. V and J are TRBV27 and TRBJ1-6, with 7 bases matching TRBD1. Germline V gene lookup returns CDR1 MNHEY and CDR2 SMNVEV (reference sequence). V shed 5 bases and J 0 bases; nucleotides not matched to a gene: 10. The CDR3 totals 18 residues. This CDR3 reads CASSKRRGQSSYNSPLHF. CDR3 sequence (DNA): TGTGCCAGCAGTAAAAGAAGGGGACAGAGCTCCTATAATTCACCCCTCCACTTT.

The chain couples TRBV5-1 to TRBJ2-6; D uncertain. The germline V gene encodes CDR1 SGHRS and CDR2 YFSETQ. Trimming left V 0 bases short and J 0 bases short, with 10 bases between. This CDR3 has 17 amino acids. This chain's CDR3 is CASSLGAHPSGANVLTF. The CDR3 DNA follows: TGCGCCAGCAGCTTGGGGGCTCATCCCTCTGGGGCCAACGTCCTGACTTTC.

This chain uses TRBV19 with TRBJ1-3; TRBD1 matches at 8 bases. CDR1 and CDR2 (germline): LNHDA, SQIVND (reference sequence). This CDR3 region has 16 residues. The ends lost 7 bases at V and 0 bases at J; junction bases unmatched: 8. The CDR3 is CASTGRTGPSGNTIYF. The CDR3 DNA is TGTGCCAGTACTGGGAGGACAGGGCCCTCTGGAAACACCATATATTTT. Using reference TRBV19 and TRBJ1-3 for the parts outside the CDR3, the full variable domain is DGGITQSPKYLFRKEGQNVTLSCEQNLNHDAMYWYRQDPGQGLRLIYYSQIVNDFQKGDIAEGYSVSREKKESFPLTVTSAQKNPTAFYLCASTGRTGPSGNTIYFGEGSWLTVV.

This rearrangement joins TRBV7-9 to TRBJ2-7; perhaps TRBD2 as D (6 bases). CDR1 SEHNR and CDR2 FQNEAQ come from the germline V gene (reference sequence). The ends were cut back, 0 bases at V and 0 bases at J, with 9 bases in the middle. This CDR3 is built from 15 residues. The CDR3 DNA reads TGTGCCAGCAGCTTAGCGGAGGGACTCTCCTACGAGCAGTACTTC. Residues: CASSLAEGLSYEQYF.

In DNA, the CDR3 is TGTGCCTGGTCGACATGGACAGGGAACACTGAAGCTTTCTTT. It codes for CAWSTWTGNTEAFF. This chain connects TRBV30 to TRBJ1-1, with 7 bases that match TRBD1. CDR3 length: 14 amino acids. CDR1 and CDR2 from the germline V gene are GTSNPN and SVGIG (reference sequence). Losses at the gene ends were 5 bases for V and 1 base for J; bases not matched to a gene: 7. Using reference TRBV30 and TRBJ1-1 for the parts outside the CDR3, the full variable domain is SQTIHQWPATLVQPVGSPLSLECTVEGTSNPNLYWYRQAAGRGLQLLFYSVGIGQISSEVPQNLSASRPQDRQFILSSKKLLLSDSGFYLCAWSTWTGNTEAFFGQGTRLTVV.

This clone was seen a handful of times. The chain has TRBV5-6 and TRBJ2-7; 8 nucleotides align to TRBD1. CDR3 size: 12 residues. The junction had 3 bases not matched to a gene; V was cut back by 4 bases and J by 6 bases. Germline V gives CDR1 SGHDT, CDR2 YYEEEE. The CDR3 region has the DNA TGTGCCAGCAGCCTGGGGACAGGCGAGCAGTACTTC. Its translation is CASSLGTGEQYF.

Written as DNA, the CDR3 is TGCGCCAGCAGCGTTGACGTGGGACAGGGAGGAGATACGCAGTATTTT. Amino acid sequence: CASSVDVGQGGDTQYF. This sequence joins TRBV5-1 and TRBJ2-3; 9 positions match TRBD1. Germline V CDR1 and CDR2: SGHRS, YFSETQ. The CDR3 sequence is 16 residues long. The junction had 11 bases not matched to a gene; V was cut back by 4 bases and J by 5 bases.

In its sample, this clone was seen a few times. V and J are TRBV6-2 or TRBV6-3 and TRBJ2-7; D remains unclear. CDR3 length: 14 amino acids. The V end was cut by 0 bases, the J end by 7 bases, with 13 bases between. Germline V gene lookup returns CDR1 MNHEY and CDR2 SVGEGT. The CDR3 region is CASSYSLGRMEQYF. CDR3 sequence (DNA): TGTGCCAGCAGTTACTCTCTGGGCCGGATGGAGCAGTACTTC.

The chain carries TRBV5-4 and TRBJ2-7; 7 bases line up with TRBD2. This CDR3 has 16 amino acids. Germline V gene data show CDR1 as SGHNT and CDR2 as YYREEE (reference sequence). J lost 5 bases, V lost 1 base, and 12 bases had no gene match. Here the CDR3 reads CASSLYRGGSLDEQYF. CDR3 coding DNA: TGTGCCAGCAGCTTGTATAGGGGCGGGAGTCTCGACGAGCAGTACTTC.

The chain employs TRBV12-3 or TRBV12-4 and TRBJ2-7, with D unclear. CDR3 length equals 13 residues. Trimming left V 2 bases short and J 5 bases short, with 10 bases between. The CDR3 nucleotides read TGTGCCAGCAGTTTATCTCACGGTCACGAGCAGTACTTC. The encoded protein is CASSLSHGHEQYF.

As concerns this clone: The germline gene is not matched at one end of the junction; a read error may be the cause. The chain combines TRBV2 with TRBJ2-7, with 7 bases fitting TRBD2. This CDR3 contains 13 residues. Looked up from germline, CDR1 is SNHLY and CDR2 is FYNNEI. CDR3 sequence: CASTRVRDYQQYF. DNA for the CDR3: TGTGCCAGCACCCGAGTCCGGGACTACCAGCAGTACTTC.

This clone was detected a few times. The V and J genes are TRBV5-4 and TRBJ2-7, with TRBD1 identical over 10 bases. This CDR3 has 15 amino acids. V dropped 4 bases and J dropped 5; count of bases not matched to a gene: 9. Germline loops: CDR1 SGHNT, CDR2 YYREEE (reference sequence). CDR3 coding DNA: TGTGCCAGCAGCGGGGGGACAGGGGATTGGGACGAGCAGTACTTC. Amino acid sequence: CASSGGTGDWDEQYF.

The CDR3 coding sequence is TGTGCCTGGCAGACAGATGCGGGGCAGCCCCAGCATTTT. Protein sequence: CAWQTDAGQPQHF. The chain uses TRBV30 and TRBJ1-5; D might be TRBD1 (5 bases). This CDR3 has 13 amino acids. Germline CDR1 GTSNPN, CDR2 SVGIG (reference sequence). Trimming took 5 bases from V and 7 from J, leaving 15 bases between them.

The chain employs TRBV11-2 and TRBJ1-2; D is unresolved. CDR1 and CDR2 (germline): SGHAT, FQNNGV. The CDR3 totals 11 residues. V was pared by 8 bases and J by 4 bases, with 8 bases between. CDR3 DNA: TGTGCCAGCTCGGGTGGCTATGGCTACACCTTC. The encoded protein is CASSGGYGYTF.

This clone was seen just once. The rearrangement uses TRBV2 and TRBJ2-7; TRBD2 matches at 14 bases. Trimming removed 5 bases from V and 11 bases from J; junction bases left unmatched: 8. CDR1 and CDR2 (germline): SNHLY, FYNNEI. The CDR3 covers 14 residues. The CDR3 nucleotides are TGTGCCAGCAGTCCCGGGACTAGCGGGAGTGTAGAGTACTTC. It encodes CASSPGTSGSVEYF.

The rearrangement links TRBV11-2 to TRBJ2-2; weak D call: TRBD2 (5 bases). The ends were cut back, 0 bases at V and 0 bases at J, with 8 bases in the middle. The CDR3 consists of 16 residues. Germline V lookup: CDR1 SGHAT, CDR2 FQNNGV. The CDR3 region is CASSLDVGTNTGELFF. In DNA form, the CDR3 reads TGTGCCAGCAGCTTAGATGTCGGGACGAACACCGGGGAGCTGTTTTTT. The whole variable domain, remainder taken from reference TRBV11-2 and TRBJ2-2, is EAGVAQSPRYKIIEKRQSVAFWCNPISGHATLYWYQQILGQGPKLLIQFQNNGVVDDSQLPKDRFSAERLKGVDSTLKIQPAKLEDSAVYLCASSLDVGTNTGELFFGEGSRLTVL.

The rearrangement links TRBV10-1 to TRBJ2-7, with no clear D. CDR3 size: 13 residues. CDR1 is WNHNN, CDR2 SYGVQD, per germline (reference sequence). V was pared by 6 bases and J by 0 bases, with 9 bases between. CDR3 amino acids: CASSVSGSYEQYF. The CDR3 DNA is TGCGCCAGCAGCGTCTCGGGCTCCTACGAGCAGTACTTC.

The chain carries TRBV14 and TRBJ1-1, with D hard to call. This CDR3 region has 15 residues. The ends were cut back, 4 bases at V and 5 bases at J, with 17 bases in the middle. CDR1 is SGHDN and CDR2 is FVKESK in the germline V gene. CDR3 residues: CASSPLSGRGTEAFF. CDR3 bases: TGTGCCAGCAGCCCGTTGAGCGGGCGCGGTACTGAAGCTTTCTTT.

The chain carries TRBV6-5 and TRBJ2-7; D is possibly TRBD2 (6 bases). The V gene lost 6 bases and the J gene lost 11 bases, with 20 bases spanning the gap. The germline gives CDR1 MNHEY, CDR2 SVGAGI. The CDR3 covers 13 residues. CDR3 loop: CASRTRDPGVEYF. CDR3 nucleotides: TGTGCCAGCAGAACGAGAGACCCGGGAGTGGAGTACTTC.

This clone was found a few times. CDR3 nucleotides: TGTGCCAGTAGTATAGTCGGGGGTAAGTTCTACGAGCAGTACTTC. This sequence encodes CASSIVGGKFYEQYF. The V and J genes are TRBV19 and TRBJ2-7, with D tentatively TRBD2 (6 bases). The germline V gene encodes CDR1 LNHDA and CDR2 SQIVND (reference sequence). Trimming left V 1 base short and J 3 bases short, with 13 bases between. The CDR3 has 15 amino acids.

This clone has only one observation. This chain joins TRBV18 and TRBJ1-1, with unresolved D. V was clipped by 8 bases and J by 2 bases, with 9 bases between them. Per germline, CDR1 KGHSH and CDR2 LQKENI. There are 12 residues in the CDR3. The CDR3, as DNA: TGTGCCAGCACCACAGTAAACACTGAAGCTTTCTTT. Translating it yields CASTTVNTEAFF.

This chain joins TRBV30 and TRBJ2-7, with TRBD2 matching 7 bases. From germline, CDR1 is GTSNPN and CDR2 SVGIG (reference sequence). Trimming removed 0 bases from V and 6 bases from J; junction bases left unmatched: 8. The CDR3 length is 14 residues. The CDR3 DNA follows: TGTGCCTGGAGTGTAGCCGTACTAGCGCTCGAGCAGTACTTC. This encodes CAWSVAVLALEQYF.

This sequence joins TRBV28 and TRBJ2-6; D call uncertain. The CDR3 covers 16 residues. The V and J ends lost 4 bases and 5 bases respectively, with 15 bases between them. Germline loops: CDR1 MDHEN, CDR2 SYDVKM. As DNA, the CDR3 is TGTGCCAGCAGTTCCCCTCCAACTTCTAGGGCCAACGTCCTGACTTTC. Translation: CASSSPPTSRANVLTF.

The chain recombines TRBV18 with TRBJ1-3, with D unresolved. Germline loops: CDR1 KGHSH, CDR2 LQKENI. V lost 2 bases and J 0 bases, leaving 8 bases between the germline ends. This CDR3 is built from 15 residues. The CDR3 bases are TGTGCCAGCTCACCAAACATTGACTCTGGAAACACCATATATTTT. Residues: CASSPNIDSGNTIYF.

The V and J genes are TRBV27 and TRBJ2-7; TRBD1 aligns across 11 bases. The CDR3 has 16 residues. The germline CDR1 and CDR2 sequences are MNHEY and SMNVEV (reference sequence). Germline trimming cut 5 bases from V and 4 bases from J; bases unmatched to any gene: 10. In DNA, the CDR3 is TGTGCCAGCAGTCGGGCTCCGGGACAGGGGGAATACGAGCAGTACTTC. Translation gives CASSRAPGQGEYEQYF.